The 10 T cell receptor beta chains presented below share a single source sample, sequenced in a study of CD8 T cells in ankylosing spondylitis. Study-wide results and limits: Typical of ankylosing spondylitis blood, it appeared, was a TCR beta motif of under 10 highly homologous variants.

These receptors are not linked to any known antigen. Each CDR3 protein gets one entry after TCRdb re-called the 5' RACE reads with MiXCR. The sample carries 750,000 to 850,000 distinct CDR3 sequences, roughly 10% recorded once. The sample was blood, either unsorted or a sorted T cell fraction (not recorded which). Receptors were obtained from a male donor with ankylosing spondylitis.

The CDR3 DNA follows: TGCGCCAGCAGCCAAGATCGCAGGGGTTGGGGGAAGAACACTGAAGCTTTCTTT. Amino acid sequence: CASSQDRRGWGKNTEAFF. The gene calls are TRBV4-3 and TRBJ1-1, with D possibly TRBD1 on 6 matching bases. The germline V gene has CDR1 LGHNA and CDR2 YSLEER. The CDR3 covers 18 residues. V lost 0 bases, J lost 1 base, and 18 bases lay in between.

This clonotype was counted many times. The chain links TRBV20-1 to TRBJ2-3; 9 nucleotides agree with TRBD1. V lost 5 bases, J lost 1 base, and 4 bases stayed unmatched. Germline CDR1 and CDR2: DFQATT and SNEGSKA (reference sequence). The CDR3 length is 14 residues. In DNA form, the CDR3 reads TGCAGTGCTGGCAGGGACAGGGGCACAGATACGCAGTATTTT. It specifies CSAGRDRGTDTQYF.

V gene TRBV6-2 or TRBV6-3 combines with J gene TRBJ1-4, with D uncertain. The CDR3 contains 14 residues. Trimming removed 8 bases from V and 7 bases from J, with 17 bases in between. Germline loops: CDR1 MNHEY, CDR2 SVGEGT. The CDR3 here is CASRGILTGEKLFF. The CDR3 nucleotides are TGTGCCAGCCGAGGTATCCTGACGGGTGAAAAACTGTTTTTT.

A few counts support this clonotype. This sequence joins TRBV5-8 and TRBJ1-2, with 7 bases lining up with TRBD1. After removal of 4 bases from V and 5 bases from J, the junction contained 5 bases not matched to a gene. The CDR3 spans 13 residues. The germline CDR1 and CDR2 sequences are SGHTS and YDEGEE. The CDR3 is CASSIGTEYGYTF. In nucleotides, the CDR3 is TGTGCCAGCAGCATTGGGACAGAATATGGCTACACCTTC. Looking up the rest from reference TRBV5-8 and TRBJ1-2 gives the full variable domain: EAGVTQSPTHLIKTRGQQATLRCSPISGHTSVYWYQQALGLGLQFLLWYDEGEERNRGNFPPRFSGRQFPNYSSELNVNALELEDSALYLCASSIGTEYGYTFGSGTRLTVV.

The table lists this clonotype with a few counts. In DNA, the CDR3 is TGTGCCAGCAGCCCGCCGAACAGGGTGGGAGCGAACACTGAAGCTTTCTTT. It translates to CASSPPNRVGANTEAFF. The chain couples TRBV7-9 to TRBJ1-1; weak D call: TRBD1 (6 bases). V was cut by 5 bases and J by 1 base, with 20 bases left in between. Germline V CDR1 and CDR2: SEHNR, FQNEAQ (reference sequence). The CDR3 covers 17 residues.

Only a few counts were recorded for this clonotype. V usage is TRBV29-1 and J usage is TRBJ2-2; 7 bases are a match to TRBD2. This CDR3 region has 16 residues. From germline, CDR1 is SQVTM and CDR2 ANQGSEA. V trimming: 3 bases; J trimming: 1 base; junction bases outside the gene matches: 8. In DNA, the CDR3 is TGCAGCGTTGATTTACGAATAGCGGGGAACACCGGGGAGCTGTTTTTT. This encodes CSVDLRIAGNTGELFF.

This chain links TRBV7-2 with TRBJ2-2, with D perhaps matching TRBD1 or TRBD2 (5 bases each). Germline values: CDR1 SGHTA, CDR2 FQGNSA. V was pared by 2 bases and J by 4 bases, with 17 bases between. This CDR3 spans 17 amino acids. In DNA form, the CDR3 reads TGTGCCAGCAGCTTAAGACTACGGGGCAGGCCCACCGGGGAGCTGTTTTTT. As protein: CASSLRLRGRPTGELFF.

This clonotype came up a few times. V is TRBV20-1 and J is TRBJ2-7; TRBD2 aligns across 11 bases. The germline V gene has CDR1 DFQATT and CDR2 SNEGSKA (reference sequence). Trimming at V came to 7 bases and at J to 5 bases, leaving 4 bases not matched to a gene. The CDR3 extends over 12 amino acids. CDR3 sequence (DNA): TGCAGTGTACTAGCGGGGGCCGACGAGCAGTACTTC. Translated: CSVLAGADEQYF.

The V gene is TRBV7-2, the J gene TRBJ2-1, with 7 bases that match TRBD2. The CDR3 sequence is 16 residues long. The germline V gene encodes CDR1 SGHTA and CDR2 FQGNSA. V shed 3 bases, J shed 4 bases, and the junction held 9 bases outside the gene matches. The chain's CDR3 is CASSFSSGNSYNEQFF. CDR3 nucleotide sequence: TGTGCCAGCAGCTTCTCTAGCGGAAATTCTTACAATGAGCAGTTCTTC.

V and J are TRBV6-2 or TRBV6-3 and TRBJ2-2; D is possibly TRBD1 (6 bases). The V gene's germline CDR1 is MNHEY and CDR2 SVGEGT. Trimming stripped 1 base from V and 3 bases from J, with 12 bases between. The CDR3 extends over 16 amino acids. CDR3 sequence: CASSYLGAGYTGELFF. CDR3 DNA sequence: TGTGCCAGCAGTTACTTGGGGGCCGGGTACACCGGGGAGCTGTTTTTT.